This T cell receptor beta chain was observed in a study of blood T cell repertoires in COVID-19 (TCRdb year 2020). A note on the overall study: Samples covering the acute and convalescent phases of COVID-19 were provided by collaborators in the United States, Italy and Spain. The material from the prospective study consisted of cDNA or gDNA derived from T cells, B-cell-depleted T cells, or PBMCs. The dataset comprised deeply sampled blood TCRbeta repertoires from subjects exposed to, actively infected with, or recovered from COVID-19. The repertoires were made available in a free public database intended to serve as a resource for research on the immune response to SARS-CoV-2. The samples were drawn from the first 160 participants of the ongoing ImmuneRACE study and from 1,254 subjects provided by 6 global collaborators. Sample metadata almost always included a de-identified subject ID, COVID-19 status, age in years and sex. Where HLA class I and class II types were available, the types were taken from metadata supplied by the sample provider, not from assay-based typing.

Each collaborating institution followed its own protocols to collect whole blood in K2EDTA tubes. For TCRbeta analysis, collaborator samples were shipped as frozen whole blood, as isolated PBMCs, or as DNA extracted from either sample type. As concerns this clone: Its antigen is unknown. No base qualities exist here, and no much larger clone lies one base off it.

The immunoSEQ Assay, a bias-controlled multiplex PCR, was used to amplify TCRbeta CDR3 regions from genomic DNA. The source study handled its data this way. Nucleated cell counts per sample were estimated from amplification of reference gene primers within the assay. Sequence reads were collapsed and filtered to measure the absolute abundance of every unique TCRbeta CDR3 rearrangement. For each sample, productive Simpson clonality was calculated as the square root of Simpson's diversity index across productive rearrangements. TCRdb re-hosts the immuneACCESS table, in-frame sequences only. Its copies lack some clones; in the studies checked, an unresolved V gene accounts for under half of them, and the cause for the rest is not known. The DNA gave D and trimming, while V, J and clone size come from that table. Recorded for this sample are over 70,000 clones; about 87% of them occurred a single time. The ten largest clones represent around 10% of the sample.

Cut back by 2 bases and 1 base, the V and J ends lie 8 bases apart. The germline V gene (reference sequence) sets CDR1 to MNHEY and CDR2 to SMNVEV. The CDR3 starts with the cysteine, ends with the phenylalanine, and has 14 residues. The read is trimmed to its CDR3 DNA, 42 bases read in frame from base 1. Study-wide conclusions, independent of this receptor: The amount of clinical and demographic metadata varied by source and participant and was provided uncurated.

The clonotype originates from a man at least 80 years old with acute or convalescent COVID-19. Input material: peripheral blood. The rearrangement combines TRBV27 with TRBJ1-1; no D segment can be confidently identified. CDR3 region: CASSLMASNTEAFF. Here is the DNA: TGTGCCAGCAGTTTAATGGCTTCGAACACTGAAGCTTTCTTT.